This TCR beta chain came from a study of blood T cell repertoires in COVID-19. Study overall: The study drew acute and convalescent COVID-19 samples from the United States, Italy and Spain. T cells, B-cell-depleted T cells, or PBMCs provided the cDNA or gDNA that served as material.

The method was immunoSEQ multiplex PCR; TCRdb's version includes in-frame clones alone and lacks a portion of them. Among about 78,000 clones listed, approximately 91% were seen once. V was pared by 3 bases and J by 1 base, with 12 bases between. CDR1 is LGHDT and CDR2 is YNNKEL in the germline V gene (reference sequence). This CDR3 is 15 amino acids long. Sequenced input: peripheral blood. The TCR originated in a man between 65 and 85 years old with active or convalescent COVID-19. V usage is TRBV3-1 (or the pseudogene TRBV3-2) and J usage is TRBJ2-5; no clear D. The CDR3 protein is CASSQIPLPQETQYF. In DNA, the CDR3 is TGTGCCAGCAGCCAGATACCTCTACCCCAAGAGACCCAGTACTTC.